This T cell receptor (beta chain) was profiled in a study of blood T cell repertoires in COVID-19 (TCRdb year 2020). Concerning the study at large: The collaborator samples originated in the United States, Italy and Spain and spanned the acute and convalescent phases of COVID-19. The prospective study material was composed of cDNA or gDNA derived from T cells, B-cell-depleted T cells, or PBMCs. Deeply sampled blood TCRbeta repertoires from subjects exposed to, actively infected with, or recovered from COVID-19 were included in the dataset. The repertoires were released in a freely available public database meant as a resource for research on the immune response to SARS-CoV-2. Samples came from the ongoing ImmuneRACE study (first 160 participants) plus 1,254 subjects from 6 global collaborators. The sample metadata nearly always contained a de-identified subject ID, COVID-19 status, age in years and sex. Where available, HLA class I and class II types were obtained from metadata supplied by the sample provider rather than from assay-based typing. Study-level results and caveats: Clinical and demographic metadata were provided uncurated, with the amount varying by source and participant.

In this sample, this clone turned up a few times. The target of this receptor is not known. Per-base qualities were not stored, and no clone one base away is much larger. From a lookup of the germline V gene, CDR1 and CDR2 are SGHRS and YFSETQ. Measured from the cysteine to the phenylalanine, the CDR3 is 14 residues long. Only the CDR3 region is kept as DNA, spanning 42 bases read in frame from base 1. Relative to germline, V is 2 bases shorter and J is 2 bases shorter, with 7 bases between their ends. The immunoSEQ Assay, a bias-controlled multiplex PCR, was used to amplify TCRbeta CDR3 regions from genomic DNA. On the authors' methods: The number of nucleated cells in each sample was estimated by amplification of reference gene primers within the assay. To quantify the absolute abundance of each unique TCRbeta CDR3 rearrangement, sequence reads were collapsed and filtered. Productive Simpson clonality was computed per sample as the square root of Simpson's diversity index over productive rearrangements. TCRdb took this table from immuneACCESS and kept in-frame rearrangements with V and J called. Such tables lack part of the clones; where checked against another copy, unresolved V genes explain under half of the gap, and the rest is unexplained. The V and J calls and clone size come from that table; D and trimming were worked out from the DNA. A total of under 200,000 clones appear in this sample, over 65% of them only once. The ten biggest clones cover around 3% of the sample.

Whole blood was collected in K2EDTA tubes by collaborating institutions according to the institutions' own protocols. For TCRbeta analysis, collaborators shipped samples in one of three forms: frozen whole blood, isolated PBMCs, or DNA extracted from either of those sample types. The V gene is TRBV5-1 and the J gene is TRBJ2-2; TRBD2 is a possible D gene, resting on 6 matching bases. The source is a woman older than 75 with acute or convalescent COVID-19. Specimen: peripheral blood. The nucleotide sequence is TGCGCCAGCAGCTTTACTAGCAACACCGGGGAGCTGTTTTTT. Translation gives CASSFTSNTGELFF.